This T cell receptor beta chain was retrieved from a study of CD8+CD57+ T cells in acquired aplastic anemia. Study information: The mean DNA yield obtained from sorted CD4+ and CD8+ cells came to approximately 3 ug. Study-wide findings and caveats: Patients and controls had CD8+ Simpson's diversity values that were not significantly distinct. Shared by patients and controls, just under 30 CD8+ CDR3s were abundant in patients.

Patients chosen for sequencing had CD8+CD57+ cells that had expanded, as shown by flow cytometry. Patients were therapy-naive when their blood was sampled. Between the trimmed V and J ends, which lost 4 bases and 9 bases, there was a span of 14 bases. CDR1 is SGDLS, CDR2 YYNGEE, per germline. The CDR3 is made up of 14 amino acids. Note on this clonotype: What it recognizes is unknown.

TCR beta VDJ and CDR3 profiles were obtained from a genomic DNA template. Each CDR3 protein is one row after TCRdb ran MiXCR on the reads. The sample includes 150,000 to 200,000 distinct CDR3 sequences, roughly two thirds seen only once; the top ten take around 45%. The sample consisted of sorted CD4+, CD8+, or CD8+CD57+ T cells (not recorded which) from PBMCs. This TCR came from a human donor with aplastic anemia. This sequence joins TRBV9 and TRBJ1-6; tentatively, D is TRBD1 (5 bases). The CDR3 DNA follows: TGTGCCAGCAGCCCCAGACGGGGCGGTTCACCCCTCCACTTT. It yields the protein CASSPRRGGSPLHF. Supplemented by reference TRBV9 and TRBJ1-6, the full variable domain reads DSGVTQTPKHLITATGQRVTLRCSPRSGDLSVYWYQQSLDQGLQFLIQYYNGEERAKGNILERFSAQQFPDLHSELNLSSLELGDSALYFCASSPRRGGSPLHFGNGTRLTVT.